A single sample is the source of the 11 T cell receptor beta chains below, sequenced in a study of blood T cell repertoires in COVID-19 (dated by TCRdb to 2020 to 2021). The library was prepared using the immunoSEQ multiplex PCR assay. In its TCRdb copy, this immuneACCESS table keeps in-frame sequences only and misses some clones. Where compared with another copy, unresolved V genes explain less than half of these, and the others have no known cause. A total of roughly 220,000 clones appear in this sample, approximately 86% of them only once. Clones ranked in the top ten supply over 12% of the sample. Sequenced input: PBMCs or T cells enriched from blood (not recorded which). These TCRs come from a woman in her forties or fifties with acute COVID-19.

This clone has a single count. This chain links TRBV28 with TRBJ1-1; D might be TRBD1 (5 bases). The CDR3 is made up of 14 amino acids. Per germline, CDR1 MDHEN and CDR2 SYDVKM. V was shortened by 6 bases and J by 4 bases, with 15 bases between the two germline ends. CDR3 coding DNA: TGTGCCAGCAGCCCCTGGGGCGTGGGCACTGAAGCTTTCTTT. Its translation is CASSPWGVGTEAFF.

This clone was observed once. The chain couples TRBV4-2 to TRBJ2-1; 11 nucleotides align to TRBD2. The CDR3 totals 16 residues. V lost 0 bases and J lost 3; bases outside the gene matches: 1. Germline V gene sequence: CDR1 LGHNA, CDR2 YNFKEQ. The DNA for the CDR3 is TGTGCCAGCAGCCAAGAAGGGACTAGCGGCTACAATGAGCAGTTCTTC. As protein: CASSQEGTSGYNEQFF.

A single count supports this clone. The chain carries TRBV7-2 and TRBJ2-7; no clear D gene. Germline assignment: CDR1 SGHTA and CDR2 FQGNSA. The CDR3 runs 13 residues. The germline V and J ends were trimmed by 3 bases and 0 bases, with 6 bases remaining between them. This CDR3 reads CASSFLSSYEQYF. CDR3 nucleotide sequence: TGTGCCAGCAGCTTCCTCTCCTCCTACGAGCAGTACTTC.

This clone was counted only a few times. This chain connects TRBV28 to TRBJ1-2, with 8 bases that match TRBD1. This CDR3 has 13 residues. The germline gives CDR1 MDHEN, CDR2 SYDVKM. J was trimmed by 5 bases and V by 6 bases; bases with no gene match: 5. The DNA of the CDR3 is TGTGCCAGCAGAAGACAGGGGTTTTATGGCTACACCTTC. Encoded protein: CASRRQGFYGYTF.

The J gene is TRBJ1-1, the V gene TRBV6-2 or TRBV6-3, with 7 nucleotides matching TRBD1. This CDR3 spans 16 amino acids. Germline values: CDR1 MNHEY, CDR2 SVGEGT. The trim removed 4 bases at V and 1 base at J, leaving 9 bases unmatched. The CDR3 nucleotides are TGTGCCAGCAGTTTCAACAGGGGTAGGAGGAACACTGAAGCTTTCTTT. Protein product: CASSFNRGRRNTEAFF.

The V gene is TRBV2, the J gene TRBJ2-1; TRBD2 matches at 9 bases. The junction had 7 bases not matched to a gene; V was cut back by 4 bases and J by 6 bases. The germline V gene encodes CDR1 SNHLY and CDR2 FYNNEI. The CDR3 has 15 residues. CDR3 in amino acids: CASSAGSGSFNEQFF. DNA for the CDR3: TGTGCCAGCAGTGCGGGTAGCGGGAGTTTCAATGAGCAGTTCTTC.

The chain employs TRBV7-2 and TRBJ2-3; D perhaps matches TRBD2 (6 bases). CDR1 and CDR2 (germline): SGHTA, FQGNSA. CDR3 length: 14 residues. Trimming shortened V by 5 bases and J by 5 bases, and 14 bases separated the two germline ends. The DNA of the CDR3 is TGTGCCAGCAGCCAAAGCGGGCCGGGAGATACGCAGTATTTT. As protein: CASSQSGPGDTQYF. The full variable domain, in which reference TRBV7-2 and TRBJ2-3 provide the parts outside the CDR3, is GAGVSQSPSNKVTEKGKDVELRCDPISGHTALYWYRQSLGQGLEFLIYFQGNSAPDKSGLPSDRFSAERTGGSVSTLTIQRTQQEDSAVYLCASSQSGPGDTQYFGPGTRLTVL.

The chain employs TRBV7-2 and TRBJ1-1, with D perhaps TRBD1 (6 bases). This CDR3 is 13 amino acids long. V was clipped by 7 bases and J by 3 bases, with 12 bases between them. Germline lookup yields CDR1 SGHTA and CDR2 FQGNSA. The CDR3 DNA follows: TGTGCCAGCACCCCGGGACATTACACTGAAGCTTTCTTT. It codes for CASTPGHYTEAFF.

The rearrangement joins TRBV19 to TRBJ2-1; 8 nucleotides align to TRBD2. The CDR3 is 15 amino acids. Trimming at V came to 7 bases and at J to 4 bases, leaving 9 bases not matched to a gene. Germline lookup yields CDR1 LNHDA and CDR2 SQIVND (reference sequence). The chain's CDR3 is CASKDSGRGYNEQFF. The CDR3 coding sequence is TGTGCCAGTAAGGACAGCGGGAGAGGGTACAATGAGCAGTTCTTC.

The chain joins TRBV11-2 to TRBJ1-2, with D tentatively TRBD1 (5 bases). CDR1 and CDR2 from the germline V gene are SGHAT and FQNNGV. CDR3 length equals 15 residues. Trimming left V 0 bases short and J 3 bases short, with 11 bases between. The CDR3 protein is CASSLEQGGYYGYTF. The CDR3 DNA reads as TGTGCCAGCAGCTTAGAGCAGGGAGGTTACTATGGCTACACCTTC.

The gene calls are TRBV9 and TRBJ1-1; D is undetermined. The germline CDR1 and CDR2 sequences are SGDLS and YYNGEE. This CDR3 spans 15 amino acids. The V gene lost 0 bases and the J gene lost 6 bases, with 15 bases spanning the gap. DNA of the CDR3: TGTGCCAGCAGCGTAGCTCCAGCTGAGGCTGCTGAAGCTTTCTTT. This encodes CASSVAPAEAAEAFF.